The rows below give T cell receptor beta chains drawn from one sample of a study of cytomegalovirus exposure and HLA in healthy donors. Clones were read by immunoSEQ multiplex PCR, and TCRdb kept only the in-frame ones, dropping some. There are over 150,000 clones in the sample; about 63% occur only once, and roughly 2.7% lies in the top ten. Specimen: PBMCs. These receptors were collected from a woman aged 40 to 50 in good health and CMV-seropositive. CDR3s include the opening cysteine and the closing phenylalanine or tryptophan. The D gene is left open where the match is weak. For some rows the clone size is stated as once, few or many, or as a class when expanded; others skip it.

>TRBJ2-2|.|17|.|TRBV5-1
CASSFMSLAANTGELFF
TGCGCCAGCAGCTTTATGTCCTTGGCAGCGAACACCGGGGAGCTGTTTTTT
>TRBJ2-2|.|14|.|TRBV5-1
CASSFVAATGELFF
TGCGCCAGCAGCTTTGTGGCGGCCACCGGGGAGCTGTTTTTT
>TRBJ1-2|.|15|.|TRBV4-1
CASSHPDRTPRGYTF
TGCGCCAGCAGCCACCCAGACAGGACCCCTAGGGGCTACACCTTC
>TRBJ1-2|TRBD1|14|.|TRBV27
CASSLSRDRDGYTF
TGTGCCAGCAGTCTTTCACGGGACAGGGATGGCTACACCTTC
>TRBJ2-6|.|17|.|TRBV12-5
CASGLVETGAGANVLTF
TGTGCTAGTGGTTTGGTAGAAACAGGAGCTGGGGCCAACGTCCTGACTTTC
>TRBJ2-6|.|14|.|TRBV28
CASSVVSGANVLTF
TGTGCCAGCAGCGTCGTCTCTGGGGCCAACGTCCTGACTTTC
>TRBJ2-3|.|12|few|TRBV10-1
CASSPSTDTQYF
TGCGCCAGCAGCCCTAGCACAGATACGCAGTATTTT
>TRBJ1-5|.|13|.|TRBV27
CATSGARNQPQHF
TGTGCCACCTCAGGGGCACGAAATCAGCCCCAGCATTTT
>TRBJ2-2|TRBD1|15|.|TRBV19
CASSPPGQATGELFF
TGTGCCAGTAGTCCACCGGGACAGGCCACCGGGGAGCTGTTTTTT
>TRBJ2-7|TRBD1|14|.|TRBV4-3
CASSLGQDTGEQYF
TGCGCCAGCAGCTTGGGACAGGACACGGGTGAGCAGTACTTC
>TRBJ1-2|.|14|.|TRBV29-1
CSVDVSQGLSGYTF
TGCAGCGTTGATGTGTCACAGGGTCTGTCTGGCTACACCTTC
>TRBJ1-4|.|14|.|TRBV2
CASSRGATNEKLFF
TGTGCCAGTTCGCGGGGGGCCACTAATGAAAAACTGTTTTTT
>TRBJ2-7|.|13|once|TRBV28
CASSSSGDYEQYF
TGTGCCAGCAGTTCATCCGGGGACTACGAGCAGTACTTC
>TRBJ2-5|TRBD2|16|.|TRBV6-5
CASSSLGEAGIETQYF
TGTGCCAGCAGTTCCCTCGGCGAAGCGGGGATCGAGACCCAGTACTTC
>TRBJ1-2|TRBD1|13|few|TRBV28
CASSLSRGYGYTF
TGTGCCAGCAGTTTATCCAGGGGGTATGGCTACACCTTC
>TRBJ2-7|.|13|.|TRBV6-5
CASSYFGEDEQYF
TGTGCCAGCAGTTACTTCGGGGAGGACGAGCAGTACTTC
>TRBJ2-2|TRBD1|14|.|TRBV6-1
CASSGQGGPGELFF
TGTGCCAGCAGCGGACAGGGGGGCCCCGGGGAGCTGTTTTTT
>TRBJ2-1|TRBD2|16|.|TRBV4-3
CASSQDGGGAGNEQFF
TGCGCCAGCAGCCAAGATGGCGGGGGGGCCGGCAATGAGCAGTTCTTC
>TRBJ2-3|.|16|.|TRBV27
CASSLNRMGHTDTQYF
TGTGCCAGCAGTCTTAATCGGATGGGACACACAGATACGCAGTATTTT
>TRBJ2-5|.|14|.|TRBV6-5
CASSYVRDTETQYF
TGTGCCAGCAGTTACGTTCGGGACACGGAGACCCAGTACTTC
>TRBJ2-5|.|14|.|TRBV28
CASSPPGSEETQYF
TGTGCCAGCAGTCCCCCGGGGAGTGAAGAGACCCAGTACTTC
>TRBJ1-5|.|14|.|TRBV6-5
CASSYDRINQPQHF
TGTGCCAGCAGTTACGACAGGATCAATCAGCCCCAGCATTTT
>TRBJ2-3|.|13|.|TRBV25-1
CASSDPRRDTQYF
TGTGCCAGCAGTGATCCTCGGAGAGATACGCAGTATTTT
>TRBJ2-7|.|11|once|TRBV7-2
CASSPSYEQYF
TGTGCCAGCAGCCCTTCCTACGAGCAGTACTTC
>TRBJ2-3|TRBD1|14|.|TRBV7-9
CASSPTGGTDTQYF
TGTGCCAGCAGCCCTACAGGGGGCACAGATACGCAGTATTTT
>TRBJ2-4|.|14|few|TRBV7-2
CASSFGRGGNIQYF
TGTGCCAGCAGCTTTGGCAGGGGCGGAAACATTCAGTACTTC
>TRBJ2-3|.|15|.|TRBV11-2
CASSLIRTLADTQYF
TGTGCCAGCAGCTTAATCCGGACATTGGCAGATACGCAGTATTTT
>TRBJ2-1|.|13|.|TRBV7-9
CASSFTGLNEQFF
TGTGCCAGCAGCTTTACAGGGTTGAATGAGCAGTTCTTC
>TRBJ1-4|.|13|once|TRBV10-3
CAIRTEAEEGLFF
TGTGCCATCAGAACTGAGGCTGAGGAGGGTCTGTTTTTT
>TRBJ2-3|TRBD2|16|.|TRBV7-8
CASSRLAGGPTDTQYF
TGTGCCAGCAGCCGTCTGGCGGGGGGGCCCACAGATACGCAGTATTTT
>TRBJ2-1|TRBD1|15|.|TRBV27
CASSPRQGSYNEQFF
TGTGCCAGCAGTCCAAGACAGGGTTCCTACAATGAGCAGTTCTTC
>TRBJ1-4|.|19|.|TRBV9
CASSVGDRGGDSTNEKLFF
TGTGCCAGCAGCGTAGGTGACCGAGGGGGAGACTCAACTAATGAAAAACTGTTTTTT